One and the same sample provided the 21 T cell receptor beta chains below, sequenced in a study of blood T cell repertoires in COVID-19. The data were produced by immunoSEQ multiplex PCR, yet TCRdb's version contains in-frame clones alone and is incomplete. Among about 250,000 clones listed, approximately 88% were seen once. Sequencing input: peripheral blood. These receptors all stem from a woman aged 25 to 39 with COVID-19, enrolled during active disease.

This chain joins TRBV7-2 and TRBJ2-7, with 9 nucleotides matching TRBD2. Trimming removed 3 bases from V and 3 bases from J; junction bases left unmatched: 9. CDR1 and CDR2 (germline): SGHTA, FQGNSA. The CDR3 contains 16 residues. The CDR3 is CASSLSAGGSRYEQYF. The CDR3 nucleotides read TGTGCCAGCAGCTTGTCCGCGGGGGGGTCCCGCTACGAGCAGTACTTC.

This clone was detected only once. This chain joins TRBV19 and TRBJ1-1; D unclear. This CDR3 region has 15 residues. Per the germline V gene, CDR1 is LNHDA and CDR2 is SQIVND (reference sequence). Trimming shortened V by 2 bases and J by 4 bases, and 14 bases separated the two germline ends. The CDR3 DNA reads TGTGCCAGTAGTATAAAGGACTGGCGAGCCACTGAAGCTTTCTTT. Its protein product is CASSIKDWRATEAFF.

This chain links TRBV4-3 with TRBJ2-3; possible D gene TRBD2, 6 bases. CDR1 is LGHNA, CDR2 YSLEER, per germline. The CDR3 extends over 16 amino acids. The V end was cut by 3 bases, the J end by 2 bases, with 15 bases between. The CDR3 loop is CASSHDAGNPTDTQYF. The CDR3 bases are TGCGCCAGCAGCCACGACGCGGGGAATCCCACAGATACGCAGTATTTT.

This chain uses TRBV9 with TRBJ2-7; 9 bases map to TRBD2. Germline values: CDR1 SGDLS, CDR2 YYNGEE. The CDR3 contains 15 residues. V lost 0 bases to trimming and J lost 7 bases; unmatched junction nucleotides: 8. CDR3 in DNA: TGTGCCAGCAGCGTAGGAGCGGGGGGTGTCTGGGAGCAGTACTTC. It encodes CASSVGAGGVWEQYF.

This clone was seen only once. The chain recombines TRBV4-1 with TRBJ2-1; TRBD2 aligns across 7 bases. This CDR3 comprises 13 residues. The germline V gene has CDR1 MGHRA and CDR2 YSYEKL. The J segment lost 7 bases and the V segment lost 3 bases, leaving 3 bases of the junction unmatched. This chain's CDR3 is CASSQGGGNEQFF. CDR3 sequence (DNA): TGCGCCAGCAGCCAGGGGGGAGGGAATGAGCAGTTCTTC.

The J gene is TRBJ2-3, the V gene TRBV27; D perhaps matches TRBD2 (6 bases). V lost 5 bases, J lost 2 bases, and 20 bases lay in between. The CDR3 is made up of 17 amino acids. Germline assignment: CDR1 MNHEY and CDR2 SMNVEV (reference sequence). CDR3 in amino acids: CASSQTPGGGVTDTQYF. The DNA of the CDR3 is TGTGCCAGCAGTCAGACCCCCGGGGGAGGAGTCACAGATACGCAGTATTTT.

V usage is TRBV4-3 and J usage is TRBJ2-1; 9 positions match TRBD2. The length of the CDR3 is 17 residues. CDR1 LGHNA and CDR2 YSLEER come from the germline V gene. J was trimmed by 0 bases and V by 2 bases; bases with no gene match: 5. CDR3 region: CASSQPSGDSSYNEQFF. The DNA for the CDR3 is TGCGCCAGCAGCCAACCTAGCGGGGATAGCTCCTACAATGAGCAGTTCTTC.

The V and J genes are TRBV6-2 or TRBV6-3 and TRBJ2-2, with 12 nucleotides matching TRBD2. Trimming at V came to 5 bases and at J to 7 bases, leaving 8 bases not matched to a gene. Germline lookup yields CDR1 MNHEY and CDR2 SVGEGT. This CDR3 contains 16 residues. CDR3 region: CASSQGTSGGRGELFF. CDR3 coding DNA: TGTGCCAGCAGTCAAGGCACTAGCGGGGGGCGCGGGGAGCTGTTTTTT.

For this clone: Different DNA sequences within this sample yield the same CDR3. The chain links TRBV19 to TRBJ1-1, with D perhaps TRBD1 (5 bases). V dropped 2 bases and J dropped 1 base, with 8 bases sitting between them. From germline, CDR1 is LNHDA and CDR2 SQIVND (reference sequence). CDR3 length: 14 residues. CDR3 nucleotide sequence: TGTGCCAGTAGTATAAGGCAGGGGAACACTGAAGCTTTCTTT. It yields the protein CASSIRQGNTEAFF.

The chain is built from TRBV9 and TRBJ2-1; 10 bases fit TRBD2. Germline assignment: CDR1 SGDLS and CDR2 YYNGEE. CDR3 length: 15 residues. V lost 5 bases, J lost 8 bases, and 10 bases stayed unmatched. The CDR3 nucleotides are TGTGCCAGCAGGCGTACTAGCGGGGATGGGGATGAGCAGTTCTTC. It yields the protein CASRRTSGDGDEQFF.

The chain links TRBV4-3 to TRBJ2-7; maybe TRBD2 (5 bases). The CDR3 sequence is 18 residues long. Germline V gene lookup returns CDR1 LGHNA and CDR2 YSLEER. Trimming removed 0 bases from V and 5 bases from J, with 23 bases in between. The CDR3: CASSQDFLAPRPKDEQYF. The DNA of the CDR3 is TGCGCCAGCAGCCAAGATTTCCTAGCCCCACGGCCCAAAGACGAGCAGTACTTC.

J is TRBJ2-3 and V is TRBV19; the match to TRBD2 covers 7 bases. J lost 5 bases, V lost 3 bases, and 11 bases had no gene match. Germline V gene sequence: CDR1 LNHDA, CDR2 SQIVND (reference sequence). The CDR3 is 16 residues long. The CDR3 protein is CASSIGTREGGDTQYF. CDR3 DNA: TGTGCCAGTAGTATTGGGACCAGGGAGGGTGGAGATACGCAGTATTTT.

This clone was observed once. The CDR3 protein is CATAGYNEQFF. CDR3 nucleotide sequence: TGTGCCACAGCCGGCTACAATGAGCAGTTCTTC. This chain connects TRBV24-1 to TRBJ2-1; D uncertain. V was pared by 10 bases and J by 3 bases, with 6 bases between. This CDR3 contains 11 residues. Germline V lookup: CDR1 KGHDR, CDR2 SFDVKD.

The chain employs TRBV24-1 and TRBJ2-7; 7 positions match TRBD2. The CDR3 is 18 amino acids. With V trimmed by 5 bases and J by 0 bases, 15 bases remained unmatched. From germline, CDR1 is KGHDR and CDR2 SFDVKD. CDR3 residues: CATSVSPSTTSVSYEQYV. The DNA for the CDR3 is TGTGCCACCAGTGTCAGCCCTTCCACAACTAGCGTCTCCTACGAGCAGTACGTC.

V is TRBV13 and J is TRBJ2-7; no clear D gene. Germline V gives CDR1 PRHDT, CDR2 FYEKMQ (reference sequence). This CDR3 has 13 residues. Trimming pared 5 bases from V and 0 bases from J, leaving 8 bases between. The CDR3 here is CASSHDNSYEQYF. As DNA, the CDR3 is TGTGCCAGCAGCCACGACAACTCCTACGAGCAGTACTTC.

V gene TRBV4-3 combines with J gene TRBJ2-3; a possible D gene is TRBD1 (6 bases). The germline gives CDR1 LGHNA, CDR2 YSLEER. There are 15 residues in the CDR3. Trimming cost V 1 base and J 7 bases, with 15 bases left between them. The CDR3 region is CASSQAGTIQNTQYF. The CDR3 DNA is TGCGCCAGCAGCCAAGCCGGGACAATACAGAATACGCAGTATTTT.

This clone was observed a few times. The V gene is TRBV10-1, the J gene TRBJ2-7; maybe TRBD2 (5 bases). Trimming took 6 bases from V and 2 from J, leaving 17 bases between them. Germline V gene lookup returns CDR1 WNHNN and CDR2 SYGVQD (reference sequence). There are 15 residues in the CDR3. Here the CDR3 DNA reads TGCGCCAGCAGCCAGACATCCGGGGAACCCTACGAGCAGTACGTC. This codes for CASSQTSGEPYEQYV.

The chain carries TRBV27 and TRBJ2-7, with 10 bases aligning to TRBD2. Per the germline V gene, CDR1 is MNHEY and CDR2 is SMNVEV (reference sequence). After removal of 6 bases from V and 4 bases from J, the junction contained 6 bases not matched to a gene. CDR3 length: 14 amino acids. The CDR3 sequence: CASSLRTSGYEQYV. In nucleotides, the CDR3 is TGTGCCAGCAGCCTCCGGACTAGCGGATACGAGCAGTACGTC.

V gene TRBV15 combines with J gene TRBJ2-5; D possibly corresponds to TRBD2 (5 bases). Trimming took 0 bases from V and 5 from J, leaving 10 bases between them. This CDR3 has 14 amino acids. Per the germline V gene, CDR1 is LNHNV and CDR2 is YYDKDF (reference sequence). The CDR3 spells CATSRDNGGETQYF. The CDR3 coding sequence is TGTGCCACCAGCAGAGATAATGGAGGCGAGACCCAGTACTTC.

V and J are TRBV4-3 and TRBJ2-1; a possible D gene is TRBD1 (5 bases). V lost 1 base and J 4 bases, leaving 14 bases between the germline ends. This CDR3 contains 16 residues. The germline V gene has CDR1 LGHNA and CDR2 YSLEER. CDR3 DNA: TGCGCCAGCAGCCAAGTTTTAGGGGCTTTATACAATGAGCAGTTCTTC. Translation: CASSQVLGALYNEQFF.

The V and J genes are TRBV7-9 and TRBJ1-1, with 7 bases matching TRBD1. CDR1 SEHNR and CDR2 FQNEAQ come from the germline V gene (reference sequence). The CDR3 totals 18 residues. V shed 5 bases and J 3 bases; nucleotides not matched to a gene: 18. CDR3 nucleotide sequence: TGTGCCAGCAGCGACAGGGCGGAGGGTAAAGTGTCCGACACTGAAGCTTTCTTT. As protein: CASSDRAEGKVSDTEAFF.